The clone carrying this T cell receptor (beta chain) was detected once. Its specificity is not known. The data were taken from a study of post-analysis software for immune sequencing data. Incorporated into the TCR beta cDNA libraries were unique molecular identifiers, which served to reduce PCR and sequencing biases. TCRdb re-called the PCR reads with MiXCR, one entry per CDR3 protein. This sample carries 820,000 or so distinct CDR3 sequences, approximately 57% of them seen once, and the ten largest clones take approximately 4.4%. Study outcomes and limitations: With TRBV5-6, TRBV5-1 and TRBV20-1 included, several TRBV segments were more frequent in patients than in controls.

Between the trimmed V and J ends, which lost 7 bases and 0 bases, there was a span of 16 bases. Germline V gene lookup returns CDR1 DFQATT and CDR2 SNEGSKA (reference sequence). The CDR3 runs to 14 residues. The material sequenced was blood. This chain joins TRBV20-1 and TRBJ2-7, with a tentative D call TRBD1 (6 bases). The origin of this receptor is a girl aged 5-17 years with multiple sclerosis. The CDR3 is CSVGAAGDSYEQYF. The CDR3 nucleotides read TGCAGTGTCGGAGCGGCAGGGGACTCCTACGAGCAGTACTTC.